This passage covers 5 T cell receptor beta chains from one sample sequenced in a study of CD8 T cells in Susac syndrome. When the RNA was reverse transcribed, random hexamers were used with an input of roughly 0.5 to 1 ug. TCRdb analysed the immunoSEQ multiplex PCR reads with MiXCR anew, one entry per CDR3 protein. The sample lists some 150,000 distinct CDR3 sequences; roughly 95% were seen once. The sample comprised CD4+ T cells from PBMCs. The receptors here all came from a human donor with Susac syndrome.

The chain couples TRBV7-3 to TRBJ2-2; a weak D match, TRBD2 (6 bases). V lost 3 bases, J lost 6 bases, and 8 bases lay in between. The CDR3 has 13 residues. Germline lookup yields CDR1 SGHTA and CDR2 FQGTGA. Here the CDR3 DNA reads TGTGCCAGCAGCTTGGGGGAGGCCGGGGAGCTGTTTTTT. It codes for CASSLGEAGELFF.

This chain links TRBV18 with TRBJ1-3, with D maybe TRBD1 (5 bases). This CDR3 spans 16 amino acids. CDR1 is KGHSH and CDR2 is LQKENI in the germline V gene. Trimming shortened V by 3 bases and J by 3 bases, and 15 bases separated the two germline ends. CDR3 DNA sequence: TGTGCCAGCTCACCGCCCGGGGCCGGTGGTGGAAACACCATATATTTT. This translates into CASSPPGAGGGNTIYF.

The chain joins TRBV29-1 to TRBJ2-5; perhaps D is TRBD1 or TRBD2 (5 bases each). This CDR3 region has 14 residues. CDR1 and CDR2 (germline): SQVTM, ANQGSEA. The V and J ends lost 4 bases and 1 base respectively, with 13 bases between them. CDR3 sequence: CSVARDRAQETQYF. CDR3 sequence (DNA): TGCAGCGTTGCCCGGGACCGAGCCCAAGAGACCCAGTACTTC.

The chain joins TRBV10-3 to TRBJ1-2, with D hard to call. V lost 2 bases and J lost 4, with 11 bases in between. The CDR3 is 14 residues long. The germline gives CDR1 ENHRY, CDR2 SYGVKD. CDR3 region: CAISERLGSYGYTF. The CDR3 region has the DNA TGTGCCATCAGTGAGAGGTTAGGGAGCTATGGCTACACCTTC.

The gene calls are TRBV10-3 and TRBJ1-4, with D tentatively TRBD1 (5 bases). The V end was cut by 11 bases, the J end by 4 bases, with 20 bases between. CDR1 is ENHRY, CDR2 SYGVKD, per germline. The CDR3 has 15 residues. CDR3 DNA: TGTGCCGACTGGATGCCGGGACGGAATAATGAAAAACTGTTTTTT. This sequence encodes CADWMPGRNNEKLFF.